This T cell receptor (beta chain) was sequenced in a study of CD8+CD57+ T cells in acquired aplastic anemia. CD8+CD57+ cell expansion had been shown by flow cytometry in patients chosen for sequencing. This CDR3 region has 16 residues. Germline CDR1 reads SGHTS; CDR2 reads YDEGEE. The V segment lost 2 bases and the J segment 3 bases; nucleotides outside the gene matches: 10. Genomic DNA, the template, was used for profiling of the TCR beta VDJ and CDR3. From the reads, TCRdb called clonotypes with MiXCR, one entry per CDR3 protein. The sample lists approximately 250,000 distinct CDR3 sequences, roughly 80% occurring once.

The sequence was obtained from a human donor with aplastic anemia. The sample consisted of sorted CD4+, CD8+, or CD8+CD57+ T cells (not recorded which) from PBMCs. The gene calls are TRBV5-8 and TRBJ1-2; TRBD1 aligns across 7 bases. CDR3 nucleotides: TGTGCCAGCAGCTTACAGAACAGGGGCTTGGACTATGGCTACACCTTC. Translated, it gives CASSLQNRGLDYGYTF.